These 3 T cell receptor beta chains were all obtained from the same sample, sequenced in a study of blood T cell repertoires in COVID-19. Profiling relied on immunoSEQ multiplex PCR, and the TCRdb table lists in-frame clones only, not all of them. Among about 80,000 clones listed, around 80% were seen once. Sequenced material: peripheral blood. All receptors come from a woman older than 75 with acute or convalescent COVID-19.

CDR3 in amino acids: CASSLGLAGADTQYF. The CDR3 bases are TGTGCCAGCAGCCTTGGACTAGCGGGGGCAGATACGCAGTATTTT. V usage is TRBV3-1 (or the pseudogene TRBV3-2) and J usage is TRBJ2-3; 13 nucleotides agree with TRBD2. Germline CDR1 and CDR2: LGHDT and YNNKEL (reference sequence). After removal of 4 bases from V and 4 bases from J, the junction contained 2 bases not matched to a gene. The CDR3 totals 15 residues.

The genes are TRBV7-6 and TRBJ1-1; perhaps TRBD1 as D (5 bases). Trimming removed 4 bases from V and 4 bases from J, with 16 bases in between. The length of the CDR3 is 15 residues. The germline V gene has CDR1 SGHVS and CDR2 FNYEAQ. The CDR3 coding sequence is TGTGCCAGCAGCTCTCTCGGCGGGGCAACCACTGAAGCTTTCTTT. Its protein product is CASSSLGGATTEAFF.

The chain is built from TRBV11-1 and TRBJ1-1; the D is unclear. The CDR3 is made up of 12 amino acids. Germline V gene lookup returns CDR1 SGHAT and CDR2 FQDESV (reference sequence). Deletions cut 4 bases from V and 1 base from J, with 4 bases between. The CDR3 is CASSSGNTEAFF. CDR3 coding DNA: TGTGCCAGCAGCTCCGGGAACACTGAAGCTTTCTTT.